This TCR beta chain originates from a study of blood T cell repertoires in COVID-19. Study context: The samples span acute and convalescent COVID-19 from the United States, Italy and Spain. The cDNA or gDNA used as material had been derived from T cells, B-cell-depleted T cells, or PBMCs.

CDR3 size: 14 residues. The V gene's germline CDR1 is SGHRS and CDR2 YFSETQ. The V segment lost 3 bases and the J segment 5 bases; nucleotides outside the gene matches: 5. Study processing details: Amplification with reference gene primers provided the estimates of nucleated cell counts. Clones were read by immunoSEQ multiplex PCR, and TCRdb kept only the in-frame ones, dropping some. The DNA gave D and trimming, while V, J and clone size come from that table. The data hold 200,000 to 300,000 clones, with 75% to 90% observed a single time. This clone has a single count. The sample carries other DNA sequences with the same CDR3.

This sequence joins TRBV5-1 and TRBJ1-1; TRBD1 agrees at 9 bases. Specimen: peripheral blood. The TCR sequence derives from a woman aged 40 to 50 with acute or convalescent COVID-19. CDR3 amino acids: CASSWGQGGTEAFF. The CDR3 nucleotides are TGCGCCAGCAGCTGGGGACAGGGTGGGACTGAAGCTTTCTTT.